The rows below give T cell receptor beta chains drawn from one sample of a study of glioma-infiltrating T cells. MiXCR was run by TCRdb on the multiplex PCR reads, yielding one entry per CDR3 protein. The sample lists 93,000 or so distinct CDR3 sequences, less than 30% occurring once. Sequencing was performed on glioma tissue, nonneoplastic brain tissue, or PBMCs (not recorded which). These receptors all come from a human donor with low-grade glioma or glioblastoma, undergoing nonglioma brain surgery, or in good health (not recorded which). Both conserved end residues are part of each CDR3. The D gene is left open where the match is weak. Clone sizes are given selectively: once, few, many, or a class where the clone is expanded.

V gene	D gene	clone size	J gene	CDR3 protein	CDR3 DNA
TRBV6-1	NA	many	TRBJ2-7	CASSSYPTDEQYF	TGTGCCAGCAGTTCGTACCCTACAGACGAGCAGTACTTC
TRBV5-5	NA	few	TRBJ2-1	CASSLALQSGEQFF	TGTGCCAGCAGCTTAGCCCTCCAGTCCGGTGAGCAGTTCTTC
TRBV10-3	NA	NA	TRBJ2-7	CAVSQLVYEQYF	TGTGCCGTCAGTCAACTAGTCTACGAGCAGTACTTC
TRBV7-2	TRBD1	few	TRBJ2-3	CASSYRGLPTDTQYF	TGTGCCAGCAGTTACAGGGGTCTCCCCACAGATACGCAGTATTTT
TRBV2	NA	many	TRBJ1-1	CASSVQMNTEAFF	TGTGCCAGCAGTGTACAGATGAACACTGAAGCTTTCTTT
TRBV10-3	NA	many	TRBJ2-7	CATNVQGSSYEQYF	TGTGCCACCAACGTTCAAGGCAGCTCCTACGAGCAGTACTTC
TRBV6-1	NA	many	TRBJ2-3	CASFRSGTYTDTQYF	TGTGCCAGCTTCCGCAGCGGGACATACACAGATACGCAGTATTTT
TRBV6-1	NA	many	TRBJ2-1	CASGRGAYNEQFF	TGTGCCAGCGGGAGGGGGGCCTACAATGAGCAGTTCTTC
TRBV20-1	NA	medium-sized	TRBJ1-3	CSASNRLSGNTIYF	TGCAGTGCTAGTAACCGTCTCTCTGGAAACACCATATATTTT
TRBV20-1	NA	many	TRBJ1-1	CSAPEGNTEAFF	TGCAGTGCTCCGGAGGGGAACACTGAAGCTTTCTTT